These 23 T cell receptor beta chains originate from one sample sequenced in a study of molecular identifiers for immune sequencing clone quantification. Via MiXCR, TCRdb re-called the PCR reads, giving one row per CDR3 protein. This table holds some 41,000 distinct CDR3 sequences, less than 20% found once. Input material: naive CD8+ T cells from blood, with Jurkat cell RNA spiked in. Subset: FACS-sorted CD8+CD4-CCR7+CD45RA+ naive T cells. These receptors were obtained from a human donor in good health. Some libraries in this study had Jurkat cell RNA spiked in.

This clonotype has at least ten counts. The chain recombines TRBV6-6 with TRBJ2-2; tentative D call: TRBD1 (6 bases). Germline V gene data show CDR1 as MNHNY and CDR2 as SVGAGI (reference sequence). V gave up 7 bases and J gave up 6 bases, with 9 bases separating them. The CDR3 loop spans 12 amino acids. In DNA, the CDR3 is TGTGCCAGCACAGGGGATCCCGGGGAGCTGTTTTTT. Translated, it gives CASTGDPGELFF.

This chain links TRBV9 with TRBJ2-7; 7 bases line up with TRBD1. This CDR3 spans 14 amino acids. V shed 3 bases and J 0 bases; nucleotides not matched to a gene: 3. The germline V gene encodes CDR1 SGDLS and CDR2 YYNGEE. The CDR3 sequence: CASSDRDSSYEQYF. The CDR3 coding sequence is TGTGCCAGCAGCGACCGGGACAGCTCCTACGAGCAGTACTTC.

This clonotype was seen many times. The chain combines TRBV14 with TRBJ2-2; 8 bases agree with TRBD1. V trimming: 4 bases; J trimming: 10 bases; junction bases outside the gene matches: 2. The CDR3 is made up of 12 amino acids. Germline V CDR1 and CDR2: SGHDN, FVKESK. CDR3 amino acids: CASSPTGVELFF. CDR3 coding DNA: TGTGCCAGCAGCCCGACAGGGGTGGAGCTGTTTTTT. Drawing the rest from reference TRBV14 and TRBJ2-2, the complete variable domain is EAGVTQFPSHSVIEKGQTVTLRCDPISGHDNLYWYRRVMGKEIKFLLHFVKESKQDESGMPNNRFLAERTGGTYSTLKVQPAELEDSGVYFCASSPTGVELFFGEGSRLTVL.

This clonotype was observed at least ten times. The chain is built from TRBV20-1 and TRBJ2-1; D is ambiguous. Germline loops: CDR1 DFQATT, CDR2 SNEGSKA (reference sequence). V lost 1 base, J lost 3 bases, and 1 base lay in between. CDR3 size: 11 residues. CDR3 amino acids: CSARVYNEQFF. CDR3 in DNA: TGCAGTGCTAGAGTCTACAATGAGCAGTTCTTC.

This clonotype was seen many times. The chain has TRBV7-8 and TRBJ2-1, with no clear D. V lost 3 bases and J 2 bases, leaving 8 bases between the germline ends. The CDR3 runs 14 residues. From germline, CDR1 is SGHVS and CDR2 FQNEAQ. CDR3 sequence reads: CASSFRRAYNEQFF. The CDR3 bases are TGTGCCAGCAGCTTCAGACGAGCCTACAATGAGCAGTTCTTC.

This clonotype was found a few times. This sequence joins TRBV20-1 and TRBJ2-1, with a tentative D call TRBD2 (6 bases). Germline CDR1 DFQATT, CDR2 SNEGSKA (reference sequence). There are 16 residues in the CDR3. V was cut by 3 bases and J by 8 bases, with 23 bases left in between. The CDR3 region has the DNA TGCAGTGCTAGTCCCCCGGTGGGCCTAGCGTTGTATGAGCAGTTCTTC. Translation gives CSASPPVGLALYEQFF.

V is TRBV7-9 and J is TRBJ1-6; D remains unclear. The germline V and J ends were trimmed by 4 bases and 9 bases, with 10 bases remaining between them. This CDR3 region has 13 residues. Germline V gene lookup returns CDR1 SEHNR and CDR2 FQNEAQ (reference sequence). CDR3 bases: TGTGCCAGCAGCTCTCCGGATTTTTCACCCCTCCACTTT. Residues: CASSSPDFSPLHF.

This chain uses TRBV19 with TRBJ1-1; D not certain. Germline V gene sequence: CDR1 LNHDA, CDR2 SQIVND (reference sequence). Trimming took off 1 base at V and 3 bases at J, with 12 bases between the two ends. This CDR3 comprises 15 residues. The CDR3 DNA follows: TGTGCCAGTAGTATAGCGGCGGGAGGCTACACTGAAGCTTTCTTT. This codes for CASSIAAGGYTEAFF.

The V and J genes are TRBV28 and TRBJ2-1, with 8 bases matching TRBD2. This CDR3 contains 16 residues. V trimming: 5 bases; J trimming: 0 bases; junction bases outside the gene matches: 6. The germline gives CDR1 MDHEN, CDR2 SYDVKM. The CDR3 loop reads CASSPASGFSYNEQFF. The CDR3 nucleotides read TGTGCCAGCAGTCCTGCTAGCGGGTTCTCCTACAATGAGCAGTTCTTC.

The CDR3 bases are TGTGCCAGCAGTGTAGGGCAGATATACGAGCAGTACTTC. This codes for CASSVGQIYEQYF. The chain employs TRBV2 and TRBJ2-7, with no clear D. The CDR3 totals 13 residues. Deletions cut 4 bases from V and 4 bases from J, with 11 bases between. Germline V gives CDR1 SNHLY, CDR2 FYNNEI.

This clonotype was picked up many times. CDR3 coding DNA: TGTGCCATCAAACTCGGGGACCAAGAGACCCAGTACTTC. This gives the protein CAIKLGDQETQYF. The V gene is TRBV10-3, the J gene TRBJ2-5; weak D call: TRBD2 (5 bases). The germline V gene encodes CDR1 ENHRY and CDR2 SYGVKD. V lost 7 bases, J lost 0 bases, and 9 bases lay in between. This CDR3 region has 13 residues.

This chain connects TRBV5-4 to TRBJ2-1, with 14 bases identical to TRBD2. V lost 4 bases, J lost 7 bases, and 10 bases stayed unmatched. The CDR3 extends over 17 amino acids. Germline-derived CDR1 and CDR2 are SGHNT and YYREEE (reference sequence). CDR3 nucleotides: TGTGCCAGCAGCCCCCGGACTAGCGGGAGGAAGGTGAATGAGCAGTTCTTC. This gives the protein CASSPRTSGRKVNEQFF.

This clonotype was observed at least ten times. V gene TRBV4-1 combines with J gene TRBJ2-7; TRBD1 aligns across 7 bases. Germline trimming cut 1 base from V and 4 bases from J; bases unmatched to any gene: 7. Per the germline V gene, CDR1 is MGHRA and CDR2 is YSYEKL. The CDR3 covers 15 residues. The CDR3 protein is CASSQAQDRRYEQYF. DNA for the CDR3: TGCGCCAGCAGCCAAGCTCAGGACAGGAGGTACGAGCAGTACTTC.

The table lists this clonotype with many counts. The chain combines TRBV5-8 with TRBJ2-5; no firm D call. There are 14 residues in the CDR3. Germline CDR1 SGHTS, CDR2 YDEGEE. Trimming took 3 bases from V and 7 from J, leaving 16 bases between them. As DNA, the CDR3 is TGTGCCAGCAGCTCAATTGGTCGTTTGGGGACCCAGTACTTC. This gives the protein CASSSIGRLGTQYF.

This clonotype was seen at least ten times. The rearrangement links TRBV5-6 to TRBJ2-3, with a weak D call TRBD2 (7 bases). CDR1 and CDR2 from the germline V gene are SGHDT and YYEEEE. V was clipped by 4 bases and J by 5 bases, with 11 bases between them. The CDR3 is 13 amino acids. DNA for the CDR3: TGTGCCAGCAGCCAGGGAGGGGGAGATACGCAGTATTTT. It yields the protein CASSQGGGDTQYF. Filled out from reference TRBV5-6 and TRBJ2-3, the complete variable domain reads DAGVTQSPTHLIKTRGQQVTLRCSPKSGHDTVSWYQQALGQGPQFIFQYYEEEERQRGNFPDRFSGHQFPNYSSELNVNALLLGDSALYLCASSQGGGDTQYFGPGTRLTVL.

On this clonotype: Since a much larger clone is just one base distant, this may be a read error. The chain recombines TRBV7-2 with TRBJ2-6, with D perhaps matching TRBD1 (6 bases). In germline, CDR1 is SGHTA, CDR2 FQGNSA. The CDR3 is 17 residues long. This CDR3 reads CASGLGQSSSGANVLTF. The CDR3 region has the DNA TGTGCCAGCGGCTTAGGACAGTCGAGCTCTGGGGCCAACGTCCTGACTTTC.

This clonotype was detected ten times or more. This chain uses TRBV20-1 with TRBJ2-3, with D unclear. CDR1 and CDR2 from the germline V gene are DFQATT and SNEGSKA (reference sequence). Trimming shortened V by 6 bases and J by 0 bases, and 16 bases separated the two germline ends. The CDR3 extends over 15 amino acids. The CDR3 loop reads CSAPSRAPSTDTQYF. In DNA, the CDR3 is TGCAGTGCCCCCTCCCGGGCACCTAGCACAGATACGCAGTATTTT.

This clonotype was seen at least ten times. The CDR3: CASRWDRNEQFF. The CDR3 DNA reads TGCGCCAGCAGATGGGACCGCAATGAGCAGTTCTTC. The chain links TRBV5-1 to TRBJ2-1; D might be TRBD1 or TRBD2, each matching 5 bases. The CDR3 loop spans 12 amino acids. Trimming took off 5 bases at V and 6 bases at J, with 9 bases between the two ends. Germline CDR1 and CDR2: SGHRS and YFSETQ.

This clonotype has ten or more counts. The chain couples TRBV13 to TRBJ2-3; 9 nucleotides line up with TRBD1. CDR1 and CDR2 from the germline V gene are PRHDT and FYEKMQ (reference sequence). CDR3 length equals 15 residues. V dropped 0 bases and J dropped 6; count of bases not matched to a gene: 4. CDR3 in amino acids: CASSLGGQGSDTQYF. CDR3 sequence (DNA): TGTGCCAGCAGCTTAGGCGGACAGGGGTCGGATACGCAGTATTTT.

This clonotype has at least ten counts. The CDR3 loop reads CASSLNYVGTGFNSPLHF. The CDR3, as DNA: TGTGCCAGCAGCCTGAACTATGTCGGGACAGGGTTTAATTCACCCCTCCACTTT. V gene TRBV27 combines with J gene TRBJ1-6; 9 bases are a match to TRBD1. Germline lookup yields CDR1 MNHEY and CDR2 SMNVEV (reference sequence). This CDR3 spans 18 amino acids. Trimming took 6 bases from V and 6 from J; bases not matched to a gene: 15.

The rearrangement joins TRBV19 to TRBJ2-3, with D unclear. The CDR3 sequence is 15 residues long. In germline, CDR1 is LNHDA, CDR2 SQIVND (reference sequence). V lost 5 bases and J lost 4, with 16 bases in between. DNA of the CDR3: TGTGCCAGTAGTTCACCTCTGCTTACAGCAGATACGCAGTATTTT. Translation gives CASSSPLLTADTQYF.

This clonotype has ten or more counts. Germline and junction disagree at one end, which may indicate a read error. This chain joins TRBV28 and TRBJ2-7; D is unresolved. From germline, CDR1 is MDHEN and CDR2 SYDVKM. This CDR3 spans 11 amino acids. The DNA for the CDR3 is TGTGCCAGCAGTTCGAACAGACGGACCCTCTTC. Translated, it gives CASSSNRRTLF.

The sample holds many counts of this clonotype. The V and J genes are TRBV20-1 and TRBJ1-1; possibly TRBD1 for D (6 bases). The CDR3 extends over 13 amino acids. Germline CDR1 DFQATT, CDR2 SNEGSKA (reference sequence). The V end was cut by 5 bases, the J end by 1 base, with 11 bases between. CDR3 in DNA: TGCAGTGCTCAGGCCAGGGGGAACACTGAAGCTTTCTTT. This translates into CSAQARGNTEAFF.